The clone carrying this T cell receptor beta chain was seen repeatedly, ten times or more. The data were obtained in a study of T cell repertoires in cytomegalovirus infection. Background on the study: Public TCR beta signature analysis indicated the presence of both CMV infection and matching HLA type.

TCRdb reprocessed the reads with MiXCR, giving one entry per CDR3 protein. The table lists under 850,000 distinct CDR3 sequences, about a third of them singletons. The germline V gene encodes CDR1 SGHTA and CDR2 FQGNSA. This CDR3 contains 14 residues. V was clipped by 7 bases and J by 3 bases, with 13 bases between them. This TCR was sampled from a human donor in good health (CMV status not recorded). Some clones in this sample may be carry-over from other donors' samples. The gene calls are TRBV7-2 and TRBJ2-1, with a possible D match to TRBD1 (5 bases). The sequencing input was PBMCs. This CDR3 is CASTVGQFYNEQFF. CDR3 nucleotide sequence: TGTGCCAGCACTGTCGGACAATTCTACAATGAGCAGTTCTTC.